This T cell receptor beta chain was documented in a study of blood T cell repertoires in COVID-19. In the study overall: In each case, the material was cDNA or gDNA derived from T cells, B-cell-depleted T cells, or PBMCs.

This study enrolled people aged about 18 to 95 from about 24 US geographic areas. Each participant's cohort was designated according to participant-reported clinical history. Recovered status applied to Cohort 3 donors who had two consecutive negative PCRs. It also applied to those with clearance or with symptom resolution. Libraries were prepared by immunoSEQ multiplex PCR; TCRdb keeps only in-frame clonotypes and omits some of them. Of approximately 440,000 clones in the sample, roughly 91% were seen once. Per germline, CDR1 LNHDA and CDR2 SQIVND (reference sequence). The CDR3 is 16 amino acids. Trimming at V came to 3 bases and at J to 4 bases, leaving 4 bases not matched to a gene.

This receptor was obtained from a man younger than 30 who had recovered from COVID-19. Source material: PBMCs or T cells enriched from blood (not recorded which). The chain links TRBV19 to TRBJ2-1, with TRBD2 matching over 12 bases. CDR3 amino acids: CASSIITSGGYNEQFF. CDR3 nucleotide sequence: TGTGCCAGTAGTATCATAACTAGCGGGGGGTACAATGAGCAGTTCTTC.